Listed below are T cell receptor beta chains from one sample, sequenced in a study of high-grade serous ovarian cancer treatment subgroups. Data came from immunoSEQ multiplex PCR; TCRdb stores just in-frame clones and leaves some out. This sample yields some 28,000 clones, of which around 84% are seen a single time; about 2.1% belongs to the top ten. The specimen was tumor tissue. The receptors were gathered from a human donor with high-grade serous ovarian cancer. CDR3s include the opening cysteine and the closing phenylalanine or tryptophan. The D gene is left open where the match is weak. Rows may omit the clone size; those that give it use once, few, many or a size class.

V gene	D gene	J gene	clone size	CDR3 protein	CDR3 DNA
TRBV2	TRBD2	TRBJ2-7	NA	CASSERGVWTSGRVGEQYF	TGTGCCAGCAGTGAACGGGGGGTTTGGACTAGCGGGAGAGTTGGCGAGCAGTACTTC
TRBV13	NA	TRBJ2-3	NA	CASSLGPSQGTDTQYF	TGTGCCAGCAGCTTAGGCCCCTCACAAGGCACAGATACGCAGTATTTT
TRBV9	NA	TRBJ2-1	NA	CASSETPNEQFF	TGTGCCAGCAGCGAGACCCCCAATGAGCAGTTCTTC
TRBV29-1	TRBD1	TRBJ1-2	NA	CSVDRNRGSDGYTF	TGCAGCGTTGACCGAAACAGGGGGAGTGATGGCTACACCTTC
TRBV30	NA	TRBJ1-3	NA	CAWSADGGNTIYF	TGTGCCTGGAGTGCGGACGGTGGAAACACCATATATTTT
TRBV19	NA	TRBJ1-4	NA	CATSLLVEGEKLFF	TGTGCCACCTCTTTGCTGGTGGAGGGGGAAAAACTGTTTTTT
TRBV7-9	NA	TRBJ2-5	NA	CASSLGSGVQETQYF	TGTGCCAGCAGCTTAGGCTCGGGGGTCCAAGAGACCCAGTACTTC
TRBV5-4	TRBD2	TRBJ2-1	NA	CASRGREGGEQFF	TGTGCCAGCAGGGGCCGGGAGGGGGGTGAGCAGTTCTTC
TRBV6-1	NA	TRBJ2-4	few	CASSDTPGLENIQYF	TGTGCCAGCAGTGACACCCCGGGGCTCGAAAACATTCAGTACTTC
TRBV28	NA	TRBJ2-7	NA	CASSFVSYEQYF	TGTGCCAGCAGTTTTGTAAGCTACGAGCAGTACTTC
TRBV19	NA	TRBJ2-7	NA	CASRRMGSVEQYF	TGTGCCAGTAGGCGGATGGGTTCCGTCGAGCAGTACTTC
TRBV2	NA	TRBJ2-1	once	CASSESVIRVGEQFF	TGTGCCAGCAGTGAATCCGTCATACGAGTGGGTGAGCAGTTCTTC
TRBV14	TRBD2	TRBJ2-1	NA	CASSQVGLGHNEQFF	TGTGCCAGCAGCCAAGTCGGACTAGGCCACAATGAGCAGTTCTTC
TRBV7-2	TRBD2	TRBJ2-3	NA	CASSLLAGGATDTQYF	TGTGCCAGCAGCCTCCTAGCGGGAGGGGCCACAGATACGCAGTATTTT
TRBV11-3	TRBD2	TRBJ2-1	NA	CASSLGTSGASSYNEQFF	TGTGCCAGCAGCTTGGGGACTAGCGGGGCGAGCTCCTACAATGAGCAGTTCTTC
TRBV5-4	TRBD2	TRBJ2-3	NA	CASSGGTSGSLTDTQYF	TGTGCCAGCAGCGGGGGGACTAGCGGGAGCCTCACAGATACGCAGTATTTT
TRBV5-1	TRBD1	TRBJ2-5	NA	CASSLRLRTGPGETQYF	TGCGCCAGCAGCTTGAGGCTACGGACAGGGCCAGGGGAGACCCAGTACTTC
TRBV5-4	TRBD1	TRBJ2-1	NA	CASSPGTGPRVNEQFF	TGTGCCAGCAGCCCCGGGACAGGGCCTCGGGTCAATGAGCAGTTCTTC
TRBV2	NA	TRBJ1-5	few	CASRGLSNQPQHF	TGTGCCAGCAGAGGACTTAGCAATCAGCCCCAGCATTTT
TRBV11-2	NA	TRBJ2-7	once	CASSLAASDEQYF	TGTGCCAGCAGCTTAGCTGCGTCGGACGAGCAGTACTTC
TRBV7-2	TRBD2	TRBJ2-7	once	CASSLAMGLVGSEQYF	TGTGCCAGCAGCTTAGCGATGGGACTAGTGGGATCCGAGCAGTACTTC
TRBV28	NA	TRBJ2-1	NA	CASSFRGGYRANEQFF	TGTGCCAGCAGTTTCCGGGGCGGTTATAGGGCCAATGAGCAGTTCTTC
TRBV5-1	NA	TRBJ2-7	NA	CASSLGGLGRAPSEQYF	TGCGCCAGCAGCTTGGGGGGATTGGGCAGGGCTCCCTCCGAGCAGTACTTC
TRBV29-1	TRBD1	TRBJ2-7	NA	CSVEIPGTGDYEQYF	TGCAGCGTTGAGATCCCCGGGACAGGGGACTACGAGCAGTACTTC
TRBV5-6	NA	TRBJ2-5	NA	CASSLTRYQETQYF	TGTGCCAGCAGCCTAACAAGGTACCAAGAGACCCAGTACTTC
TRBV30	NA	TRBJ2-7	NA	CAWSPRGGGSYEQYF	TGTGCCTGGAGTCCCCGAGGGGGCGGGAGCTACGAGCAGTACTTC
TRBV6-5	NA	TRBJ2-3	NA	CASSYDQLFTDTQYF	TGTGCCAGCAGTTACGATCAACTATTCACAGATACGCAGTATTTT
TRBV27	TRBD2	TRBJ2-7	NA	CASSPSGLASYEQYF	TGTGCCAGCAGCCCATCGGGACTAGCGAGTTACGAGCAGTACTTC
TRBV2	TRBD1	TRBJ1-4	NA	CASKFGTGGVGEKLFF	TGTGCCAGCAAGTTCGGGACAGGGGGGGTAGGAGAAAAACTGTTTTTT